The 12 T cell receptor beta chains given below trace back to one sample, sequenced in a study of blood T cell repertoires in COVID-19 (dated by TCRdb to the early 2020s). The receptor library was made with the immunoSEQ multiplex PCR assay. Here the immuneACCESS table is served through TCRdb, limited to in-frame sequences with V and J called. Missing clones are a known gap in these copies; in checked studies unresolved V genes cover under half, and the rest lacks a known reason. The sample table records approximately 92,000 clones; roughly 89% of these occur just once. The biggest ten clones account for just under 2% of the sample. Sequenced input: peripheral blood. The receptors shown here come from a man aged 65 to 85 with active or convalescent COVID-19.

J is TRBJ1-2 and V is TRBV6-5; D gene unclear. Trimming stripped 0 bases from V and 4 bases from J, with 15 bases between. This CDR3 is built from 16 residues. From germline, CDR1 is MNHEY and CDR2 SVGAGI. The CDR3 DNA reads TGTGCCAGCAGTTACTCGAGATACGGCGGGAGCTATGGCTACACCTTC. It specifies CASSYSRYGGSYGYTF.

This sequence joins TRBV29-1 and TRBJ1-2, with D possibly matching TRBD1 (5 bases). V lost 2 bases to trimming and J lost 7 bases, with 14 bases between them. CDR3 size: 13 residues. Germline lookup yields CDR1 SQVTM and CDR2 ANQGSEA. The CDR3 nucleotides read TGCAGCGTTGAAAGACAGATGTCTTCTGGCTACACCTTC. Encoded protein: CSVERQMSSGYTF.

V usage is TRBV3-1 (or the pseudogene TRBV3-2) and J usage is TRBJ2-3; D might be TRBD1 (6 bases). Trimming took off 3 bases at V and 3 bases at J, with 13 bases between the two ends. The CDR3 is 15 residues long. Per germline, CDR1 LGHDT and CDR2 YNNKEL (reference sequence). The CDR3, as DNA: TGTGCCAGCAGCCAGTGGGGGCCGGGGACAGATACGCAGTATTTT. It codes for CASSQWGPGTDTQYF.

The sample holds one count of this clone. The genes are TRBV5-1 and TRBJ2-5; no firm D call. The CDR3 has 13 amino acids. The ends were cut back, 4 bases at V and 2 bases at J, with 9 bases in the middle. The germline V gene has CDR1 SGHRS and CDR2 YFSETQ. CDR3 sequence reads: CASSPSAQETQYF. Here the CDR3 DNA reads TGCGCCAGCAGCCCAAGCGCGCAAGAGACCCAGTACTTC.

The chain joins TRBV19 to TRBJ1-5, with D perhaps matching TRBD1 (6 bases). The germline V and J ends were trimmed by 8 bases and 6 bases, with 17 bases remaining between them. The CDR3 covers 14 residues. Germline V gives CDR1 LNHDA, CDR2 SQIVND (reference sequence). CDR3 residues: CASVPTGNGQPQHF. The CDR3, as DNA: TGTGCCAGTGTCCCTACAGGGAACGGTCAGCCCCAGCATTTT.

In nucleotides, the CDR3 is TGTGCCAGCAGCTCCGGGACTAGCGGCCAAGAGACCCAGTACTTC. The encoded protein is CASSSGTSGQETQYF. The chain joins TRBV11-3 to TRBJ2-5; 11 bases match TRBD2. The junction had 2 bases not matched to a gene; V was cut back by 4 bases and J by 1 base. Germline CDR1 is SGHNT and CDR2 is YENEEA. There are 15 residues in the CDR3.

The chain is built from TRBV10-3 and TRBJ1-1; D perhaps matches TRBD1 (5 bases). CDR3 length: 14 residues. CDR1 is ENHRY and CDR2 is SYGVKD in the germline V gene. Trimming removed 0 bases from V and 6 bases from J, with 11 bases in between. The CDR3 DNA sequence: TGTGCCATCAGTGAGTCGGGGGGAATAGCTGAAGCTTTCTTT. It is translated as CAISESGGIAEAFF.

This clone was picked up a small number of times. V is TRBV9 and J is TRBJ2-1; 11 nucleotides line up with TRBD2. CDR1 and CDR2 from the germline V gene are SGDLS and YYNGEE. This CDR3 comprises 17 residues. V lost 1 base and J lost 4; bases outside the gene matches: 7. The CDR3 DNA is TGTGCCAGCAGCGTAATGGTAGCGGGGGGGCCATACAATGAGCAGTTCTTC. This sequence encodes CASSVMVAGGPYNEQFF.

V is TRBV9 and J is TRBJ2-2; TRBD1 agrees at 8 bases. Germline CDR1 is SGDLS and CDR2 is YYNGEE. V gave up 6 bases and J gave up 5 bases; unmatched junction bases: 6. The CDR3 length is 14 residues. The CDR3 loop is CASTGGAGTGELFF. The CDR3 coding sequence is TGTGCCAGCACAGGGGGCGCGGGTACCGGGGAGCTGTTTTTT.

This chain joins TRBV21-1 and TRBJ2-1; the table assigns TRBD2, which was not confirmed against the DNA. TRBV21-1 is annotated as a pseudogene. The CDR3 loop spans 17 amino acids. For the CDR3, the DNA is TGTGCCAGCAGCAGAGGCAGGGAGGGGGACCCCTACAATGAGCAGTTCTTC. Translated: CASSRGREGDPYNEQFF.

The chain has TRBV9 and TRBJ2-1; possible D gene TRBD1, 5 bases. The V end lost 0 bases, the J end lost 10 bases, and 17 bases lay between the germline ends. The CDR3 runs 15 residues. CDR1 and CDR2 (germline): SGDLS, YYNGEE. In DNA form, the CDR3 reads TGTGCCAGCAGCGTAGGGGCAGGGCGGCCGAAGGAGCAGTTCTTC. Amino acids: CASSVGAGRPKEQFF.

The V and J genes are TRBV6-5 and TRBJ2-7; 8 nucleotides align to TRBD1. CDR3 size: 14 residues. V lost 2 bases and J lost 3; bases outside the gene matches: 3. Germline V gene lookup returns CDR1 MNHEY and CDR2 SVGAGI. CDR3 in amino acids: CASSYDRGIYEQYF. CDR3 DNA: TGTGCCAGCAGTTACGACAGGGGAATCTACGAGCAGTACTTC.